The 25 T cell receptor beta chains reported below all come from one sample, sequenced in a study of response to subunit inactivated influenza vaccine listed by TCRdb under 2018. Library preparation was by RT-PCR. The sequencer was an Illumina HiSeq 2500. TCRdb reanalyzed the raw reads on its own, using fastp at Q25 for trimming and MiXCR for clone calling, and kept in-frame beta chains. Every distinct CDR3 protein forms one entry, paired with its most common genes and DNA. This sample has a few hundred thousand distinct CDR3 sequences in its table, and around a fifth of those were observed once. The leading ten clones occupy 9.5% to 13% of the sample. This specimen consisted of PBMCs from blood, obtained about 20 months after vaccination. Receptors were obtained from a man aged 50 to 69 who received an inactivated influenza vaccine. Donor details come from another sample of the same person, matched by shared clones.

This chain joins TRBV3-1 and TRBJ2-7, with 9 bases that match TRBD2. The J segment lost 3 bases and the V segment lost 2 bases, leaving 2 bases of the junction unmatched. The CDR3 has 14 residues. Germline V gene lookup returns CDR1 LGHDT and CDR2 YNNKEL (reference sequence). The CDR3 region has the DNA TGTGCCAGCAGCCAAAGCGGGGGGTACTACGAGCAGTACTTC. Protein product: CASSQSGGYYEQYF.

The gene calls are TRBV7-2 and TRBJ2-5; 9 positions match TRBD2. Germline CDR1 SGHTA, CDR2 FQGNSA. There are 14 residues in the CDR3. V was clipped by 5 bases and J by 5 bases; unmatched bases: 6. This chain's CDR3 is CASSPGTSLETQYF. The CDR3 nucleotides are TGTGCCAGCAGCCCAGGGACTAGCCTCGAGACCCAGTACTTC.

The chain combines TRBV7-3 with TRBJ2-3, with 13 bases aligning to TRBD2. Germline CDR1 and CDR2: SGHTA and FQGTGA. V shed 3 bases and J 6 bases; nucleotides not matched to a gene: 0. The CDR3 sequence is 14 residues long. The DNA for the CDR3 is TGTGCCAGCAGCTTGACTAGCGGGAGGGATACGCAGTATTTT. Protein product: CASSLTSGRDTQYF.

This clonotype was seen only a few times. J is TRBJ1-1 and V is TRBV4-2; TRBD1 aligns across 7 bases. Trimming removed 4 bases from V and 0 bases from J; junction bases left unmatched: 5. This CDR3 is built from 15 residues. CDR1 and CDR2 (germline): LGHNA, YNFKEQ. CDR3 residues: CASSRETGMNTEAFF. Here the CDR3 DNA reads TGTGCCAGCAGCCGGGAGACAGGGATGAACACTGAAGCTTTCTTT.

This clonotype has only a few counts. The genes are TRBV19 and TRBJ2-3; TRBD2 matches at 7 bases. The CDR3 loop spans 15 amino acids. CDR1 is LNHDA, CDR2 SQIVND, per germline (reference sequence). V trimming: 4 bases; J trimming: 2 bases; junction bases outside the gene matches: 6. CDR3 nucleotide sequence: TGTGCCAGTAGTACGGGGGAGGGCCCCACAGATACGCAGTATTTT. This sequence encodes CASSTGEGPTDTQYF.

This rearrangement joins TRBV5-5 to TRBJ1-2, with D tentatively TRBD1 (6 bases). Between the trimmed V and J ends, which lost 0 bases and 0 bases, there was a span of 15 bases. This CDR3 region has 17 residues. CDR1 is SGHKS and CDR2 is YYEKEE in the germline V gene (reference sequence). CDR3 protein: CASSLVWGRRTNYGYTF. The CDR3 DNA is TGTGCCAGCAGCTTGGTCTGGGGGCGGAGGACTAACTATGGCTACACCTTC.

This clonotype was detected only a few times. The gene calls are TRBV28 and TRBJ1-1, with 9 bases that match TRBD1. Germline CDR1 reads MDHEN; CDR2 reads SYDVKM. V lost 5 bases and J lost 1; bases outside the gene matches: 8. The CDR3 sequence is 16 residues long. This chain's CDR3 is CASSPGTGLRNTEAFF. The CDR3 nucleotides are TGTGCCAGCAGTCCCGGGACAGGGTTGAGGAACACTGAAGCTTTCTTT.

J is TRBJ2-7 and V is TRBV20-1, with 8 nucleotides matching TRBD2. V shed 0 bases and J 3 bases; nucleotides not matched to a gene: 4. Per the germline V gene, CDR1 is DFQATT and CDR2 is SNEGSKA (reference sequence). CDR3 length: 14 residues. DNA for the CDR3: TGCAGTGCTAGAGAGCTAGCGGGCTTCTACGAGCAGTACTTC. This translates into CSARELAGFYEQYF.

The chain recombines TRBV19 with TRBJ1-1; 7 bases fit TRBD1. The CDR3 length is 15 residues. V trimming: 3 bases; J trimming: 1 base; junction bases outside the gene matches: 5. Germline V lookup: CDR1 LNHDA, CDR2 SQIVND (reference sequence). The CDR3 protein is CASSIGTAKNTEAFF. The CDR3 bases are TGTGCCAGTAGTATTGGGACAGCCAAGAACACTGAAGCTTTCTTT.

The genes are TRBV6-1 and TRBJ1-1; 7 nucleotides align to TRBD1. Germline CDR1 and CDR2: MNHNS and SASEGT. This CDR3 is built from 14 residues. J gave up 2 bases and V 7 bases, and 7 bases lay outside the gene matches. In DNA, the CDR3 is TGTGCCAGCAACCGTAACAGGGGAAACACTGAAGCTTTCTTT. Translating gives CASNRNRGNTEAFF.

This chain connects TRBV7-8 to TRBJ1-1; 7 bases are shared with TRBD1. The CDR3 length is 15 residues. CDR1 and CDR2 from the germline V gene are SGHVS and FQNEAQ. V lost 5 bases and J lost 1; bases outside the gene matches: 7. The CDR3 is CASSPRRTGNTEAFF. CDR3 DNA: TGTGCCAGCAGCCCCCGCCGGACAGGGAACACTGAAGCTTTCTTT.

V and J are TRBV15 and TRBJ2-3; TRBD2 matches 10 bases. Germline CDR1 LNHNV, CDR2 YYDKDF (reference sequence). The CDR3 runs 18 residues. J lost 2 bases, V lost 0 bases, and 8 bases had no gene match. The CDR3 here is CATSRDRLAGGSTDTQYF. In nucleotides, the CDR3 is TGTGCCACCAGCAGAGATCGGTTAGCGGGGGGATCCACAGATACGCAGTATTTT.

A single count supports this clonotype. The rearrangement uses TRBV2 and TRBJ1-2; no reliable D call. The CDR3 totals 14 residues. Germline-derived CDR1 and CDR2 are SNHLY and FYNNEI. V was shortened by 7 bases and J by 2 bases, with 14 bases between the two germline ends. CDR3 residues: CASTPSGQNYGYTF. The CDR3 DNA sequence: TGTGCCAGCACCCCAAGTGGGCAGAACTATGGCTACACCTTC.

The chain recombines TRBV20-1 with TRBJ1-1, with D possibly TRBD1 on 5 matching bases. The CDR3 contains 14 residues. V was cut by 1 base and J by 11 bases, with 20 bases left in between. Germline V CDR1 and CDR2: DFQATT, SNEGSKA (reference sequence). CDR3 sequence reads: CSARAPRAGLGAFF. Written as DNA, the CDR3 is TGCAGTGCTAGAGCCCCTAGAGCAGGGCTAGGGGCTTTCTTT.

This clonotype was detected only a few times. The chain is built from TRBV3-1 and TRBJ1-6; the D gene is possibly TRBD1 (6 bases). The germline V gene encodes CDR1 LGHDT and CDR2 YNNKEL (reference sequence). V shed 6 bases and J shed 7 bases, with 16 bases lying between them. The CDR3 totals 15 residues. The CDR3 DNA is TGTGCCAGCAGACCCCCCCTGGGGGCGAATTCACCCCTCCACTTT. It specifies CASRPPLGANSPLHF.

This clonotype came up a few times. The chain uses TRBV15 and TRBJ2-2, with D unclear. The V gene's germline CDR1 is LNHNV and CDR2 YYDKDF (reference sequence). The V end was cut by 3 bases, the J end by 7 bases, with 12 bases between. This CDR3 is 14 amino acids long. CDR3 in amino acids: CATSSIPSGGELFF. The CDR3 nucleotides are TGTGCCACCAGCAGTATACCGTCGGGCGGGGAGCTGTTTTTT.

V usage is TRBV12-3 or TRBV12-4 and J usage is TRBJ1-3; unclear D gene. This CDR3 spans 11 amino acids. The V end was cut by 5 bases, the J end by 9 bases, with 8 bases between. The CDR3 here is CASSATPTIYF. The CDR3 DNA reads as TGTGCCAGCAGTGCCACTCCCACCATATATTTT.

The gene calls are TRBV6-2 or TRBV6-3 and TRBJ2-1; D is unresolved. There are 14 residues in the CDR3. CDR1 MNHEY and CDR2 SVGEGT come from the germline V gene. V shed 5 bases and J shed 5 bases, with 13 bases lying between them. The CDR3 nucleotides read TGTGCCAGCAGTCTACCCGGGCCCCACAATGAGCAGTTCTTC. It is translated as CASSLPGPHNEQFF.

This clonotype was counted only a few times. The CDR3 DNA follows: TGCGCCAGCAGCTACACTAGCGGGGGGTACAATGAGCAGTTCTTC. Translation: CASSYTSGGYNEQFF. The V gene is TRBV5-1, the J gene TRBJ2-1, with 12 bases aligning to TRBD2. Unmatched junction bases numbered 2, after V lost 3 bases and J lost 4 bases. This CDR3 spans 15 amino acids. Germline-derived CDR1 and CDR2 are SGHRS and YFSETQ.

The genes are TRBV4-3 and TRBJ2-4; D unresolved. The CDR3 runs 14 residues. The germline V gene encodes CDR1 LGHNA and CDR2 YSLEER. V gave up 0 bases and J gave up 7 bases, with 10 bases separating them. CDR3 protein: CASSQDTGGNIQYF. The CDR3 region has the DNA TGCGCCAGCAGCCAAGACACGGGTGGCAACATTCAGTACTTC.

This clonotype was detected only a few times. The chain carries TRBV6-1 and TRBJ1-1, with D possibly matching TRBD1 (5 bases). This CDR3 is 13 amino acids long. The V gene lost 6 bases and the J gene lost 5 bases, with 13 bases spanning the gap. Germline assignment: CDR1 MNHNS and CDR2 SASEGT. This chain's CDR3 is CASSQPSGTEAFF. The CDR3 DNA follows: TGTGCCAGCAGCCAGCCATCAGGGACTGAAGCTTTCTTT.

This clonotype has just a few counts. The rearrangement uses TRBV10-2 and TRBJ1-2; D call uncertain. Trimming cost V 5 bases and J 5 bases, with 12 bases left between them. The CDR3 consists of 13 residues. The V gene's germline CDR1 is WSHSY and CDR2 SAAADI. The CDR3 DNA reads TGCGCCAGCAGTCCCGGTCCGGGGTATGGCTACACCTTC. This sequence encodes CASSPGPGYGYTF.

This clonotype was detected a few times. The chain joins TRBV10-3 to TRBJ2-7; 7 positions agree with TRBD2. CDR1 and CDR2 from the germline V gene are ENHRY and SYGVKD. V dropped 5 bases and J dropped 0; count of bases not matched to a gene: 4. The CDR3 consists of 14 residues. The CDR3 protein is CAISQAGHSYEQYF. CDR3 sequence (DNA): TGTGCCATCAGTCAAGCGGGGCACTCCTACGAGCAGTACTTC.

This clonotype was seen repeatedly, ten times or more. This chain connects TRBV28 to TRBJ2-1, with TRBD2 matching over 7 bases. V trimming: 2 bases; J trimming: 0 bases; junction bases outside the gene matches: 7. This CDR3 is built from 17 residues. The V gene's germline CDR1 is MDHEN and CDR2 SYDVKM. The CDR3 nucleotides are TGTGCCAGCAGTTTAGGTCAGCGCGGGAGCTCCTACAATGAGCAGTTCTTC. Protein product: CASSLGQRGSSYNEQFF. Full variable domain (outside the CDR3, taken from reference TRBV28 and TRBJ2-1): DVKVTQSSRYLVKRTGEKVFLECVQDMDHENMFWYRQDPGLGLRLIYFSYDVKMKEKGDIPEGYSVSREKKERFSLILESASTNQTSMYLCASSLGQRGSSYNEQFFGPGTRLTVL.

A few counts support this clonotype. The V call is TRBV7-9, the J call TRBJ1-1; 7 nucleotides agree with TRBD1. V lost 4 bases and J lost 5; bases outside the gene matches: 7. The CDR3 loop spans 14 amino acids. Looked up from germline, CDR1 is SEHNR and CDR2 is FQNEAQ (reference sequence). CDR3 protein: CASSSTGESTEAFF. CDR3 coding DNA: TGTGCCAGCAGCTCAACAGGGGAGTCAACTGAAGCTTTCTTT.